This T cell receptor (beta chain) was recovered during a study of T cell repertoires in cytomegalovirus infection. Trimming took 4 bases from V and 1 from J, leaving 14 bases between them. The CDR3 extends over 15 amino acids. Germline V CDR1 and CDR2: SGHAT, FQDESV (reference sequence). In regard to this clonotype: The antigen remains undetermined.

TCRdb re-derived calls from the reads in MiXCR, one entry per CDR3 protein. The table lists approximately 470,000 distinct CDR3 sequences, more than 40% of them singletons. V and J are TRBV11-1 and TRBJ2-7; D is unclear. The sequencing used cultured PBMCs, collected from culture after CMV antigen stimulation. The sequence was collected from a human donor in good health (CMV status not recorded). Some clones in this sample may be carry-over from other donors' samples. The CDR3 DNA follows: TGTGCCAGCAGCTCGTACAGAGGAATATCCTACGAGCAGTACTTC. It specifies CASSSYRGISYEQYF.